This T cell receptor beta chain emerged from a study of cytomegalovirus exposure and HLA in healthy donors. Broader study findings: A later analysis linked some 18,000 TCR beta sequences to HLA alleles at 0.05 false discovery rate.

PCR used 60 Vbeta primers and 13 Jbeta primers. Here immunoSEQ multiplex PCR was the method, and the copy in TCRdb shows in-frame clones only, minus some. The data contain fewer than 250,000 clones, approximately 86% of them seen just once; the ten biggest clones take up 1.1%. In the case of this clone: The antigen remains undetermined.

Trimming cost V 4 bases and J 13 bases, with 13 bases left between them. CDR1 and CDR2 from the germline V gene are MNHNY and SVGAGI (reference sequence). The CDR3 is 11 amino acids. The sample consisted of PBMCs. The chain uses TRBV6-6 and TRBJ2-5, with a possible D match to TRBD2 (6 bases). This TCR was recovered from a boy between 2 and 15 years old in good health and CMV-seronegative. CDR3 amino acids: CASSLGGRVYF. CDR3 bases: TGTGCCAGCAGTTTGGGGGGTAGAGTGTACTTC.